Sequencing of this TCR beta chain was carried out in a study of OX40 agonist ivuxolimab in advanced cancers. Study results and limitations: Among T cells, CD8+ cells averaged more expanded clones than CD4+ cells.

Libraries were prepared by immunoSEQ multiplex PCR; TCRdb keeps only in-frame clonotypes and omits some of them. Among fewer than 80,000 clones, about 91% were seen once, and the ten largest hold around 0.53%. Per the germline V gene, CDR1 is SGHDN and CDR2 is FVKESK. Trimming removed 5 bases from V and 7 bases from J; junction bases left unmatched: 7. The CDR3 runs to 14 residues. In regard to this clone: Its antigen is undetermined.

The TCR originated in an adult with an advanced solid tumor such as melanoma, head and neck, liver or kidney cancer. The V and J genes are TRBV14 and TRBJ1-4; 7 nucleotides agree with TRBD1. The sequencing used CD4+ or CD8+ T cells sorted from blood, collected in a trial of the OX40 agonist ivuxolimab. The CDR3 coding sequence is TGTGCCAGCAGCAGAAGGGGGCGCGCTGAAAAACTGTTTTTT. Translated, it gives CASSRRGRAEKLFF.